This T cell receptor beta chain stems from a study of cytomegalovirus exposure and HLA in healthy donors. Deletions cut 4 bases from V and 7 bases from J, with 13 bases between. Germline V gene sequence: CDR1 KGHSH, CDR2 LQKENI. The CDR3 has 13 residues. PCR amplification relied on 60 Vbeta primers (plus 13 Jbeta primers). The table came from immunoSEQ multiplex PCR; TCRdb's copy has only in-frame clones and leaves some out. Of more than 90,000 clones listed, roughly 70% were seen once; the top ten hold 0.85% to 0.9%. Study observations and caveats: The study put under 200 TCR beta chains on its list as cytomegalovirus-associated.

Comments on this clone: No antigen is known for it.

V is TRBV18 and J is TRBJ1-1; tentative D call: TRBD1 (6 bases). The sequenced sample consisted of PBMCs. This TCR derives from a woman in her twenties or thirties in good health and CMV-seronegative. CDR3 protein: CASSLSRGVEAFF. The CDR3 DNA is TGTGCCAGCTCACTTTCCAGGGGAGTTGAAGCTTTCTTT.